This T cell receptor (beta chain) appears in the sequencing data of a study of Graves' ophthalmopathy and Graves' hyperthyroidism. Using RNA transcripts, the TCR beta CDR3 regions were amplified. A first-round RT-PCR used HTBI primers, followed by a second-round multiplex PCR. TCRdb fed the multiplex PCR reads into MiXCR, producing one record per CDR3 protein. The table shows roughly 350,000 distinct CDR3 sequences, with about a sixth occurring only once. This CDR3 region has 16 residues. Per germline, CDR1 SGHVS and CDR2 FQNEAQ. V gave up 1 base and J gave up 5 bases; unmatched junction bases: 2. This clonotype was counted at least ten times.

Input material: peripheral blood. The chain uses TRBV7-8 and TRBJ2-5; 15 nucleotides line up with TRBD2. The sequence derives from an adult woman with stable Graves' hyperthyroidism. The CDR3 loop reads CASSLGTSGRVETQYF. The CDR3 bases are TGTGCCAGCAGCTTAGGGACTAGCGGGAGGGTTGAGACCCAGTACTTC.